The T cell receptor beta chain described here comes from a study of somatic mutations in cytotoxic T cells in rheumatoid arthritis. Sequencing was performed with immunoSEQ multiplex PCR; in TCRdb, only in-frame clones are kept and a portion is missing. Of about 14,000 clones in the sample, roughly 72% were seen once. This CDR3 comprises 14 residues. The germline V gene has CDR1 SGHTA and CDR2 FQGNSA. V lost 1 base and J 1 base, leaving 7 bases between the germline ends. This sequence originates from an adult with rheumatoid arthritis. The rearrangement links TRBV7-2 to TRBJ2-5; possibly TRBD1 or TRBD2 for D (5 bases each). The sample comprised CD8+ T cells sorted from blood. The CDR3 sequence is CASSLVGGQETQYF. In DNA, the CDR3 is TGTGCCAGCAGCTTAGTTGGGGGCCAAGAGACCCAGTACTTC.